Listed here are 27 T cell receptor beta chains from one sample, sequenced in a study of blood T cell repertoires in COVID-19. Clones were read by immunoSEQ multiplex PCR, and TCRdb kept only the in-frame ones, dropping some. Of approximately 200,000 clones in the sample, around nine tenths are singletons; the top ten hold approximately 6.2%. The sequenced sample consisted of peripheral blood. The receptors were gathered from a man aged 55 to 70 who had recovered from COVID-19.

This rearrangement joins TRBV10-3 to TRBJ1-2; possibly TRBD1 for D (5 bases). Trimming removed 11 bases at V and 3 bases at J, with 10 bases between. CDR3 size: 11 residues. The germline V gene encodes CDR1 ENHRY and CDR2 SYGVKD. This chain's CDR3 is CAAREYYGYTF. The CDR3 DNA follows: TGTGCCGCCAGGGAATACTATGGCTACACCTTC.

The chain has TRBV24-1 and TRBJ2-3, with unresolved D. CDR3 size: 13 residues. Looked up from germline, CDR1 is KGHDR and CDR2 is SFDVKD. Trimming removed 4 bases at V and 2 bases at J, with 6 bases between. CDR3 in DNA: TGTGCCACCAGTGACTCTAACACAGATACGCAGTATTTT. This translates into CATSDSNTDTQYF.

The CDR3: CASSLVPGHIYEQYF. The CDR3 DNA reads as TGTGCCAGCAGCTTGGTACCGGGACACATCTACGAGCAGTACTTC. The chain couples TRBV5-4 to TRBJ2-7, with D maybe TRBD1 (6 bases). The germline V and J ends were trimmed by 0 bases and 3 bases, with 13 bases remaining between them. This CDR3 has 15 residues. Per germline, CDR1 SGHNT and CDR2 YYREEE (reference sequence). The full variable domain, its missing parts supplied by reference TRBV5-4 and TRBJ2-7, is ETGVTQSPTHLIKTRGQQVTLRCSSQSGHNTVSWYQQALGQGPQFIFQYYREEENGRGNFPPRFSGLQFPNYSSELNVNALELDDSALYLCASSLVPGHIYEQYFGPGTRLTVT.

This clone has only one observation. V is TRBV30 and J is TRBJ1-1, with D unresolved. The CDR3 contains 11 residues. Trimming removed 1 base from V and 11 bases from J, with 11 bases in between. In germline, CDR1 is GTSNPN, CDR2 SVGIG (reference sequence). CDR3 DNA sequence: TGTGCCTGGAGTGATAGTCCCGGGGCTTTCTTT. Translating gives CAWSDSPGAFF.

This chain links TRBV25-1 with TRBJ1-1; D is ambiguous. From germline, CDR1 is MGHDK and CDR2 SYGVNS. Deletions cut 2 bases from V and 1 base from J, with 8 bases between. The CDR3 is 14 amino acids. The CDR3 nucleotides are TGTGCCAGCAGTGAAGCTCCCAGGAACACTGAAGCTTTCTTT. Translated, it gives CASSEAPRNTEAFF.

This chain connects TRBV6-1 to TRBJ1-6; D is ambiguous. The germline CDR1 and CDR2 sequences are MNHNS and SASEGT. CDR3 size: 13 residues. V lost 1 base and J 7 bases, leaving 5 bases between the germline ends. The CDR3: CASSEVGNSPLHF. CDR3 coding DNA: TGTGCCAGCAGTGAAGTGGGCAATTCACCCCTCCACTTT.

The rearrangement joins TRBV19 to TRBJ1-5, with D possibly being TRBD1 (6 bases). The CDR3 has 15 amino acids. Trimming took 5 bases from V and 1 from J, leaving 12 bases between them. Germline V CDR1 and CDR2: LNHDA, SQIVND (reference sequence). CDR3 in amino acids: CASSAGERSNQPQHF. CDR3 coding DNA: TGTGCCAGTAGTGCAGGGGAGAGAAGCAATCAGCCCCAGCATTTT.

CDR3 in amino acids: CASYTNSPYGTTSTDTQYF. CDR3 coding DNA: TGTGCCAGCTACACCAACTCCCCCTACGGGACAACTAGCACAGATACGCAGTATTTT. The V and J genes are TRBV7-2 and TRBJ2-3; tentative D call: TRBD1 (6 bases). CDR3 length: 19 amino acids. The germline CDR1 and CDR2 sequences are SGHTA and FQGNSA. The germline V and J ends were trimmed by 8 bases and 0 bases, with 27 bases remaining between them.

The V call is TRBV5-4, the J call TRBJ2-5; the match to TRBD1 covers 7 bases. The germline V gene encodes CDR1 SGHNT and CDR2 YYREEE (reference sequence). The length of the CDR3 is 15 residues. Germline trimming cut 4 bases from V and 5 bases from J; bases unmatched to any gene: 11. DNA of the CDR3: TGTGCCAGCAGCACGACAGGGTCAGCCGGGGAGACCCAGTACTTC. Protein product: CASSTTGSAGETQYF. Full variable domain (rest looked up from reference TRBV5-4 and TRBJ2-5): ETGVTQSPTHLIKTRGQQVTLRCSSQSGHNTVSWYQQALGQGPQFIFQYYREEENGRGNFPPRFSGLQFPNYSSELNVNALELDDSALYLCASSTTGSAGETQYFGPGTRLLVL.

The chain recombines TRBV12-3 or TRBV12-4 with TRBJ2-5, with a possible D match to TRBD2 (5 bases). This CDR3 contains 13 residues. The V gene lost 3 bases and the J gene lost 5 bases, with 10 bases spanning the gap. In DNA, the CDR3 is TGTGCCAGCAGTTTTGGCAGGAGGGAGACCCAGTACTTC. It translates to CASSFGRRETQYF.

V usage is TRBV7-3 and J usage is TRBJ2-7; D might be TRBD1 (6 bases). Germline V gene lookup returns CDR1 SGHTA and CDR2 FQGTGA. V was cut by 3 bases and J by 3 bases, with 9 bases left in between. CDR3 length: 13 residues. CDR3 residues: CASSFGQFYEQYF. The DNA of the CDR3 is TGTGCCAGCAGCTTTGGACAGTTCTACGAGCAGTACTTC.

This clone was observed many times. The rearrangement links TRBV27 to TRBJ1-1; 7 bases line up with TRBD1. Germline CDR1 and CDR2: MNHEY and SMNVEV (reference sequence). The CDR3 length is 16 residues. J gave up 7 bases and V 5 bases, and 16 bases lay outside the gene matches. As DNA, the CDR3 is TGTGCCAGCAGTCCCCGCTTTGGACAGGCATCGAATGAAGCTTTCTTT. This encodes CASSPRFGQASNEAFF.

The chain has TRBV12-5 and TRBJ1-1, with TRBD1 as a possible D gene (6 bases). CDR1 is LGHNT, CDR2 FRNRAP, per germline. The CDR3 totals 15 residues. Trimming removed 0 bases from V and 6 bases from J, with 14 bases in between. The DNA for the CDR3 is TGTGCTAGTGGTTTGGTCCTTGGGGGGGGCGCTGAAGCTTTCTTT. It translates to CASGLVLGGGAEAFF.

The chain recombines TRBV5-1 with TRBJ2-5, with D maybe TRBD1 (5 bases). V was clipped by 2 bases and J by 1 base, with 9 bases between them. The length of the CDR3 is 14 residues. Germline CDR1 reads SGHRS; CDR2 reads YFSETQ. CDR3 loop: CASSFSDSQETQYF. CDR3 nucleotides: TGCGCCAGCAGCTTCTCAGACAGCCAAGAGACCCAGTACTTC.

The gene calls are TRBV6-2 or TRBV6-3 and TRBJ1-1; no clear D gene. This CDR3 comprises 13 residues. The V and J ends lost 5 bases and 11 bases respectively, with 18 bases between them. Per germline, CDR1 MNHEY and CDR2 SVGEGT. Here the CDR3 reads CASSMDGQFRAFF. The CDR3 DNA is TGTGCCAGCAGTATGGATGGGCAGTTTCGCGCTTTCTTT.

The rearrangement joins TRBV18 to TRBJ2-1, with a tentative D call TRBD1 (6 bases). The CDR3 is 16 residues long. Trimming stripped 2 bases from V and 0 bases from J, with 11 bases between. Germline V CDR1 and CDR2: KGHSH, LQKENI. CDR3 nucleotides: TGTGCCAGCTCACCAAGGGGGTGGAGCTCCTACAATGAGCAGTTCTTC. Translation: CASSPRGWSSYNEQFF.

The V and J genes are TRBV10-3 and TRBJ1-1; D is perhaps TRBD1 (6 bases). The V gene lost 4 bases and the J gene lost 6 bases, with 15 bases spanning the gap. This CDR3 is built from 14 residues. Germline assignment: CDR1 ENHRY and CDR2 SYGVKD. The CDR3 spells CAISGGPSSAEAFF. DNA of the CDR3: TGTGCCATCAGTGGGGGGCCTTCCAGCGCTGAAGCTTTCTTT.

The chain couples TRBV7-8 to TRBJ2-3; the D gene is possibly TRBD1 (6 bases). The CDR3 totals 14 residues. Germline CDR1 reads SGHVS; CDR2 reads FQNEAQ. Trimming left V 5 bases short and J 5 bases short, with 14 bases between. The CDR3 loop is CASSRTVDVDTQYF. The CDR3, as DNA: TGTGCCAGCAGCCGGACAGTTGATGTAGATACGCAGTATTTT. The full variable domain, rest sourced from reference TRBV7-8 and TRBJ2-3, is GAGVSQSPRYKVAKRGQDVALRCDPISGHVSLFWYQQALGQGPEFLTYFQNEAQLDKSGLPSDRFFAERPEGSVSTLKIQRTQQEDSAVYLCASSRTVDVDTQYFGPGTRLTVL.

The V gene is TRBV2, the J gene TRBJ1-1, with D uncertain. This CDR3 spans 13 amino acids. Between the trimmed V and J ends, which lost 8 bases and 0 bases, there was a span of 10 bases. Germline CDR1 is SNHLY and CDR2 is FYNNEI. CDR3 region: CASRPNLNTEAFF. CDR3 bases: TGTGCCAGCCGTCCTAACTTGAACACTGAAGCTTTCTTT.

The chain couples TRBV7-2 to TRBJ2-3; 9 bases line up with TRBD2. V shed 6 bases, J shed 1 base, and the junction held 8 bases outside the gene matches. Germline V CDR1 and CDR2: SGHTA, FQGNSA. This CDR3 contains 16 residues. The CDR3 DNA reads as TGTGCCAGCAGTATCCTCGGCGGGAGGGGCACAGATACGCAGTATTTT. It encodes CASSILGGRGTDTQYF.

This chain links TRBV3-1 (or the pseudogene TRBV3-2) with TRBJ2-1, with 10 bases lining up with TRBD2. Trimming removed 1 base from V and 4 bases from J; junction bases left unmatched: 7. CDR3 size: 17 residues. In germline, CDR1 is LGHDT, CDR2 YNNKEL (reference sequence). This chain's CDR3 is CASSQGASGSPYNEQFF. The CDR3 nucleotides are TGTGCCAGCAGCCAAGGCGCTAGCGGGAGCCCTTACAATGAGCAGTTCTTC.

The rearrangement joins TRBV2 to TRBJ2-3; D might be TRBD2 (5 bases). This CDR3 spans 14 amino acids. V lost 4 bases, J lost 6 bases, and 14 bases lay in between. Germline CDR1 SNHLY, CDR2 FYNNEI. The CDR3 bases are TGTGCCAGCAGTGTTACGTGGCGGGCGGATACGCAGTATTTT. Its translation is CASSVTWRADTQYF.

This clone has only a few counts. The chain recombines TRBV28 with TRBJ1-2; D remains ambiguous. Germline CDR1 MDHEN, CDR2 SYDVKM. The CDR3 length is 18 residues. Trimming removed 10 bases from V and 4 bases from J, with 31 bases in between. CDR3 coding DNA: TGTGCCACCGTAAGGCGAAAGCCACAGAGTATAGTGGGCTATGGCTACACCTTC. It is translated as CATVRRKPQSIVGYGYTF.

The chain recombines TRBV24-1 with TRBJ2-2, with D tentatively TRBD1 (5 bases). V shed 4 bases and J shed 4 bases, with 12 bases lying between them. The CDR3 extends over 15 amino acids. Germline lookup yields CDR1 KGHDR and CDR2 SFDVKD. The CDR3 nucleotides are TGTGCCACCAGTGACAGGGTACCTTTCACCGGGGAGCTGTTTTTT. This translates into CATSDRVPFTGELFF.

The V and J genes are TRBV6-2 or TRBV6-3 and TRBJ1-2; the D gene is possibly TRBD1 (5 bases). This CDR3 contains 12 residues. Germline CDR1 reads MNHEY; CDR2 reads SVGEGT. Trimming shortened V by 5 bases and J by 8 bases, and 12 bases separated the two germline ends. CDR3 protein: CASSQTENGYTF. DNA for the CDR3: TGTGCCAGCAGTCAGACAGAGAACGGCTACACCTTC.

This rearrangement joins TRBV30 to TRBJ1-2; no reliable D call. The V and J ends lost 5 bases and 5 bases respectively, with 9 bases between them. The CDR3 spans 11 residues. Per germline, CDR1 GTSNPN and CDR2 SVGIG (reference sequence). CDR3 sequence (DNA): TGTGCCTGGTGGAGAGTTTATGGCTACACCTTC. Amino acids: CAWWRVYGYTF.

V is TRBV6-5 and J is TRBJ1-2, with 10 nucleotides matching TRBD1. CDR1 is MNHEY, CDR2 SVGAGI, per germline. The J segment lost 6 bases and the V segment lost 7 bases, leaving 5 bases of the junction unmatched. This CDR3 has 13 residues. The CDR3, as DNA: TGTGCCAGCAACCGACAGGGGGCGGATGGCTACACCTTC. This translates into CASNRQGADGYTF.